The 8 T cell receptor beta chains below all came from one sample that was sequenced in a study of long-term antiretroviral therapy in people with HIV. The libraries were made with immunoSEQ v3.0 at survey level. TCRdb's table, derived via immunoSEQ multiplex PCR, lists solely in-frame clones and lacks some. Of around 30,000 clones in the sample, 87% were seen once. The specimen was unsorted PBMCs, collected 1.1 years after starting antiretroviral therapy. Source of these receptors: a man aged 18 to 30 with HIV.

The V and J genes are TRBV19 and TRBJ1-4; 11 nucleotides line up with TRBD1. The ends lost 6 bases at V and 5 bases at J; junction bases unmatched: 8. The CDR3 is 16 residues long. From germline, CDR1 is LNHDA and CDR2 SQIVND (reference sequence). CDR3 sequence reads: CASRRSGTGGNEKLFF. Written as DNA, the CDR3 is TGTGCCAGTAGGCGGAGTGGGACAGGGGGAAATGAAAAACTGTTTTTT.

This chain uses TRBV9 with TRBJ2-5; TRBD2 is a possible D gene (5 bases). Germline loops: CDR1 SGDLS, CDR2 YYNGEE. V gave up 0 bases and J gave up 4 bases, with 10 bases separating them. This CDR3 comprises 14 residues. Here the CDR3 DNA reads TGTGCCAGCAGCGTAGGGACTTCACGAGAGACCCAGTACTTC. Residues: CASSVGTSRETQYF.

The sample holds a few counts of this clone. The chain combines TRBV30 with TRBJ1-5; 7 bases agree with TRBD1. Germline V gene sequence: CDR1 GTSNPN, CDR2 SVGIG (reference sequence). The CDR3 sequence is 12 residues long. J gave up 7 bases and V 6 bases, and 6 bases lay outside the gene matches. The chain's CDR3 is CACRDRGQPQHF. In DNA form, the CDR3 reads TGTGCCTGCCGGGACAGAGGCCAGCCCCAGCATTTT.

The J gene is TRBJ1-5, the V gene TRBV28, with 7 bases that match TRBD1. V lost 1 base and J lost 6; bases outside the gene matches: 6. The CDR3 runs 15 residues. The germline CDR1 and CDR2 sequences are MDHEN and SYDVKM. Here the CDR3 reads CASSLYTGAAQPQHF. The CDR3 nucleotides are TGTGCCAGCAGTTTATACACAGGGGCGGCTCAGCCCCAGCATTTT.

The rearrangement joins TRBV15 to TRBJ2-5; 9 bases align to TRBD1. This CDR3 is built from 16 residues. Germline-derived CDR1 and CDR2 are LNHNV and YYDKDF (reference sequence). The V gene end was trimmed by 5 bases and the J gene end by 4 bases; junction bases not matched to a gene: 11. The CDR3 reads CATSAPGTGNRETQYF. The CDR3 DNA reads TGTGCCACCAGCGCCCCCGGGACAGGGAACCGAGAGACCCAGTACTTC.

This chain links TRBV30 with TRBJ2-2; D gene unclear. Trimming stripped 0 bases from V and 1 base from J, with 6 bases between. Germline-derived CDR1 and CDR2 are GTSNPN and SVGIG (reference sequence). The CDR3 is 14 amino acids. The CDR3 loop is CAWSVNGNTGELFF. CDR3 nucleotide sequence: TGTGCCTGGAGTGTAAACGGGAACACCGGGGAGCTGTTTTTT.

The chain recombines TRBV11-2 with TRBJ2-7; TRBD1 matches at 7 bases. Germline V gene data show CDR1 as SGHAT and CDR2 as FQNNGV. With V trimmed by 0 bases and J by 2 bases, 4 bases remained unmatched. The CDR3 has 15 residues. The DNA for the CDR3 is TGTGCCAGCAGCTTAGATTATAGGGGGCCCTACGAGCAGTACTTC. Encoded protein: CASSLDYRGPYEQYF.

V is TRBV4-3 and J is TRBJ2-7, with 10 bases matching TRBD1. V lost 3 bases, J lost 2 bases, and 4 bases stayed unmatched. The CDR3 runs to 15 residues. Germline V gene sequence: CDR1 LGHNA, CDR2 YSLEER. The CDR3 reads CASSHRDRGTYEQYF. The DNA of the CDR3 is TGCGCCAGCAGCCACCGGGACAGGGGAACCTACGAGCAGTACTTC.